These 31 T cell receptor beta chains originate from one sample sequenced in a study of response to subunit inactivated influenza vaccine. Each CDR3 protein gets one entry after TCRdb re-called the RT-PCR reads with MiXCR. The sample has about 520,000 distinct CDR3 sequences, about 10% seen once. Sequenced material: PBMCs from blood, taken roughly 47 days after vaccination. The receptors stem from a middle-aged man who received an inactivated influenza vaccine.

This clonotype was seen a few times. This chain connects TRBV5-4 to TRBJ2-3; 14 nucleotides agree with TRBD2. With 2 bases clipped from V and 6 bases from J, the junction kept 8 bases outside the gene matches. The germline CDR1 and CDR2 sequences are SGHNT and YYREEE (reference sequence). The CDR3 sequence is 17 residues long. CDR3 sequence reads: CASSFPTSGGASDTQYF. The CDR3 region has the DNA TGTGCCAGCAGCTTCCCGACTAGCGGGGGGGCCAGTGATACGCAGTATTTT.

J is TRBJ1-6 and V is TRBV5-6; 9 nucleotides match TRBD1. J was trimmed by 8 bases and V by 2 bases; bases with no gene match: 2. The CDR3 sequence is 14 residues long. CDR1 SGHDT and CDR2 YYEEEE come from the germline V gene. The CDR3 region is CASSFGQGYSPLHF. CDR3 bases: TGTGCCAGCAGCTTCGGACAGGGGTATTCACCCCTCCACTTT.

The genes are TRBV5-1 and TRBJ2-2; 10 bases map to TRBD2. CDR1 and CDR2 from the germline V gene are SGHRS and YFSETQ. The junction had 5 bases not matched to a gene; V was cut back by 3 bases and J by 6 bases. The CDR3 is made up of 15 amino acids. The CDR3 DNA reads TGCGCCAGCAGCTATTCTAGCGGGGGTGCCGGGGAGCTGTTTTTT. Residues: CASSYSSGGAGELFF. Variable domain in full (rest from reference TRBV5-1 and TRBJ2-2): KAGVTQTPRYLIKTRGQQVTLSCSPISGHRSVSWYQQTPGQGLQFLFEYFSETQRNKGNFPGRFSGRQFSNSRSEMNVSTLELGDSALYLCASSYSSGGAGELFFGEGSRLTVL.

The genes are TRBV7-2 and TRBJ1-2, with D perhaps TRBD1 (5 bases). V shed 8 bases and J shed 5 bases, with 15 bases lying between them. The CDR3 has 13 residues. Germline-derived CDR1 and CDR2 are SGHTA and FQGNSA. CDR3 region: CASGSGGDYGYTF. CDR3 bases: TGTGCCAGCGGGAGCGGGGGAGATTATGGCTACACCTTC. The full variable domain, in which reference TRBV7-2 and TRBJ1-2 provide the parts outside the CDR3, is GAGVSQSPSNKVTEKGKDVELRCDPISGHTALYWYRQSLGQGLEFLIYFQGNSAPDKSGLPSDRFSAERTGGSVSTLTIQRTQQEDSAVYLCASGSGGDYGYTFGSGTRLTVV.

This clonotype was detected ten times or more. The chain recombines TRBV7-9 with TRBJ2-7; 7 bases match TRBD1. The CDR3 consists of 13 residues. V was pared by 3 bases and J by 7 bases, with 6 bases of the junction left unmatched. Germline-derived CDR1 and CDR2 are SEHNR and FQNEAQ (reference sequence). CDR3 DNA: TGTGCCAGCAGCTTCCCGGGACAGACAGAGCAGTACTTC. As protein: CASSFPGQTEQYF.

This clonotype showed up just a few times. J is TRBJ1-5 and V is TRBV18, with D uncertain. This CDR3 has 14 residues. V was trimmed by 0 bases and J by 9 bases, leaving 12 bases between them. Looked up from germline, CDR1 is KGHSH and CDR2 is LQKENI. This chain's CDR3 is CASSPPSKAGPQHF. The CDR3 DNA reads as TGTGCCAGCTCACCACCGTCCAAGGCGGGGCCCCAGCATTTT.

This clonotype was counted only a few times. The chain has TRBV20-1 and TRBJ2-1; tentatively, D is TRBD2 (6 bases). This CDR3 has 14 amino acids. Germline CDR1 reads DFQATT; CDR2 reads SNEGSKA (reference sequence). Between the trimmed V and J ends, which lost 5 bases and 0 bases, there was a span of 11 bases. CDR3 protein: CSAYSGYSYNEQFF. In DNA, the CDR3 is TGCAGTGCTTATAGCGGATACTCCTACAATGAGCAGTTCTTC.

This clonotype was recorded a few times. The rearrangement joins TRBV9 to TRBJ2-1; a possible D gene is TRBD2 (5 bases). This CDR3 is 13 amino acids long. V was clipped by 4 bases and J by 7 bases, with 12 bases between them. Germline CDR1 and CDR2: SGDLS and YYNGEE. CDR3 coding DNA: TGTGCCAGCAGCTCACGACCGGGGAATGAGCAGTTCTTC. Translation: CASSSRPGNEQFF. Using reference TRBV9 and TRBJ2-1 for the parts outside the CDR3, the full variable domain is DSGVTQTPKHLITATGQRVTLRCSPRSGDLSVYWYQQSLDQGLQFLIQYYNGEERAKGNILERFSAQQFPDLHSELNLSSLELGDSALYFCASSSRPGNEQFFGPGTRLTVL.

The V gene is TRBV12-3 or TRBV12-4, the J gene TRBJ1-4; no definite D call. This CDR3 spans 14 amino acids. Deletions cut 3 bases from V and 5 bases from J, with 10 bases between. CDR3 coding DNA: TGTGCCAGCAGTTTTGTAACTCTGAATGAAAAACTGTTTTTT. This codes for CASSFVTLNEKLFF.

V and J are TRBV29-1 and TRBJ2-3; D remains unclear. The CDR3 is made up of 14 amino acids. The germline V gene has CDR1 SQVTM and CDR2 ANQGSEA. V shed 4 bases and J shed 3 bases, with 14 bases lying between them. The CDR3 DNA reads TGCAGCGTTGTGCAGCCTTATAGAACAGATACGCAGTATTTT. Amino acid sequence: CSVVQPYRTDTQYF.

Only a few counts were recorded for this clonotype. The rearrangement links TRBV6-1 to TRBJ1-1; D gene ambiguous. The CDR3 sequence is 13 residues long. Trimming pared 0 bases from V and 2 bases from J, leaving 4 bases between. Germline lookup yields CDR1 MNHNS and CDR2 SASEGT. For the CDR3, the DNA is TGTGCCAGCAGTGAAGCGCCTAACACTGAAGCTTTCTTT. Translating it yields CASSEAPNTEAFF.

This clonotype was picked up a small number of times. The J gene is TRBJ2-1, the V gene TRBV28; possible D gene TRBD2, 6 bases. The V gene's germline CDR1 is MDHEN and CDR2 SYDVKM. V lost 1 base, J lost 7 bases, and 20 bases lay in between. The CDR3 runs 17 residues. The CDR3 coding sequence is TGTGCCAGCAGTTTATTAACTCCGGGACTCTCACGGAATGAGCAGTTCTTC. Amino acids: CASSLLTPGLSRNEQFF.

With regard to this clonotype: This may be a read error, as it is one base from a much larger clone. The rearrangement joins TRBV5-1 to TRBJ2-1; D gene ambiguous. Germline CDR1 is SGHRS and CDR2 is YFSETQ. This CDR3 contains 12 residues. The DNA of the CDR3 is TGCGCCAGCAGCTTGGCCCGGAATGACCAGTTCTTC. Amino acid sequence: CASSLARNDQFF.

This rearrangement joins TRBV7-6 to TRBJ1-1; D is possibly TRBD1 (5 bases). Germline V gives CDR1 SGHVS, CDR2 FNYEAQ. The CDR3 covers 14 residues. The V end was cut by 5 bases, the J end by 2 bases, with 12 bases between. The CDR3 loop reads CASSRMGGNTEAFF. The CDR3 DNA reads as TGTGCCAGCAGCCGAATGGGGGGAAACACTGAAGCTTTCTTT.

This clonotype was observed a few times. The chain carries TRBV18 and TRBJ2-3; D remains unclear. Deletions cut 2 bases from V and 5 bases from J, with 14 bases between. The V gene's germline CDR1 is KGHSH and CDR2 LQKENI. The CDR3 extends over 15 amino acids. In nucleotides, the CDR3 is TGTGCCAGCTCACCAAAAGGGTCGGCTGGAGATACGCAGTATTTT. Protein sequence: CASSPKGSAGDTQYF.

This clonotype has at least ten counts. The chain carries TRBV2 and TRBJ2-7; 7 bases align to TRBD2. The junction had 13 bases not matched to a gene; V was cut back by 9 bases and J by 5 bases. The length of the CDR3 is 14 residues. Germline CDR1 reads SNHLY; CDR2 reads FYNNEI. The CDR3 DNA reads TGTGCCAGTAGAGCGGGGCGGAGCAGGAACGAGCAGTACTTC. Translating it yields CASRAGRSRNEQYF.

This clonotype was counted many times. The gene calls are TRBV20-1 and TRBJ2-3; TRBD1 agrees at 10 bases. From germline, CDR1 is DFQATT and CDR2 SNEGSKA (reference sequence). Losses at the gene ends were 3 bases for V and 3 bases for J; bases not matched to a gene: 3. The length of the CDR3 is 14 residues. The CDR3 protein is CSARRDRGTDTQYF. CDR3 sequence (DNA): TGCAGTGCTAGGAGGGACAGGGGAACAGATACGCAGTATTTT.

The chain joins TRBV20-1 to TRBJ2-7; 7 bases are a match to TRBD2. V was clipped by 1 base and J by 5 bases; unmatched bases: 14. CDR1 and CDR2 from the germline V gene are DFQATT and SNEGSKA (reference sequence). This CDR3 has 16 amino acids. This chain's CDR3 is CSARGGSSGISHEQYF. The CDR3 nucleotides are TGCAGTGCTAGAGGAGGATCCAGCGGGATAAGCCACGAGCAGTACTTC.

In its sample, this clonotype was seen a few times. This sequence joins TRBV15 and TRBJ1-1; D not resolved. Per germline, CDR1 LNHNV and CDR2 YYDKDF (reference sequence). Deletions cut 3 bases from V and 1 base from J, with 3 bases between. The CDR3 loop spans 12 amino acids. Written as DNA, the CDR3 is TGTGCCACCAGCAGGGAGAACACTGAAGCTTTCTTT. This translates into CATSRENTEAFF. Supplemented by reference TRBV15 and TRBJ1-1, the full variable domain reads DAMVIQNPRYQVTQFGKPVTLSCSQTLNHNVMYWYQQKSSQAPKLLFHYYDKDFNNEADTPDNFQSRRPNTSFCFLDIRSPGLGDTAMYLCATSRENTEAFFGQGTRLTVV.

This CDR3 is CSAGLARDVVNNEQFF. The DNA for the CDR3 is TGCAGTGCTGGATTAGCCCGGGACGTAGTAAACAATGAGCAGTTCTTC. This rearrangement joins TRBV20-1 to TRBJ2-1, with D perhaps assigned TRBD1 or TRBD2 (5 bases each). The germline V gene has CDR1 DFQATT and CDR2 SNEGSKA (reference sequence). V lost 5 bases and J lost 5, with 22 bases in between. CDR3 length equals 16 residues.

V and J are TRBV12-3 or TRBV12-4 and TRBJ2-1, with D possibly matching TRBD1 (6 bases). V gave up 6 bases and J gave up 5 bases, with 14 bases separating them. There are 14 residues in the CDR3. CDR3 in DNA: TGTGCCAGCAGCTCTCCAGGGGACAACAATGAGCAGTTCTTC. Amino acid sequence: CASSSPGDNNEQFF.

This clonotype has just a few counts. This chain joins TRBV6-2 or TRBV6-3 and TRBJ2-5; possibly TRBD2 for D (7 bases). The V and J ends lost 4 bases and 3 bases respectively, with 24 bases between them. The CDR3 totals 18 residues. In germline, CDR1 is MNHEY, CDR2 SVGEGT. This chain's CDR3 is CASSSWGGLFALEETQYF. As DNA, the CDR3 is TGTGCCAGCAGTTCCTGGGGGGGCCTTTTTGCGCTGGAAGAGACCCAGTACTTC.

This clonotype has only a few counts. This chain connects TRBV6-5 to TRBJ1-2, with TRBD1 matching over 7 bases. CDR3 length: 15 residues. Germline V CDR1 and CDR2: MNHEY, SVGAGI. V lost 2 bases to trimming and J lost 1 base; unmatched junction nucleotides: 4. The CDR3 is CASSYRQGSNYGYTF. The CDR3 DNA reads as TGTGCCAGCAGTTACCGACAGGGCAGTAACTATGGCTACACCTTC.

This clonotype came up a few times. The V call is TRBV24-1, the J call TRBJ2-6; D unresolved. CDR3 length: 14 residues. Trimming took 3 bases from V and 2 from J, leaving 4 bases between them. CDR1 and CDR2 from the germline V gene are KGHDR and SFDVKD. In DNA form, the CDR3 reads TGTGCCACCAGTGATCCAACTGGGGCCAACGTCCTGACTTTC. It specifies CATSDPTGANVLTF.

In this sample, this clonotype turned up a few times. This chain uses TRBV29-1 with TRBJ2-5, with D maybe TRBD1 (6 bases). The CDR3 runs 11 residues. CDR1 is SQVTM, CDR2 ANQGSEA, per germline. V lost 7 bases to trimming and J lost 7 bases, with 13 bases between them. CDR3: CSGGPVGTQYF. CDR3 sequence (DNA): TGCAGCGGGGGGCCCGTTGGGACCCAGTACTTC.

This clonotype has ten or more counts. The V call is TRBV6-1, the J call TRBJ1-2; 8 bases match TRBD1. CDR3 length equals 13 residues. Per germline, CDR1 MNHNS and CDR2 SASEGT. The V segment lost 3 bases and the J segment 8 bases; nucleotides outside the gene matches: 5. In nucleotides, the CDR3 is TGTGCCAGCAGTGAGACAGGGGTTCGGGGCTACACCTTC. It codes for CASSETGVRGYTF.

This clonotype was recorded at least ten times. The chain has TRBV5-1 and TRBJ2-2, with D possibly TRBD1 on 5 matching bases. Trimming took 0 bases from V and 0 from J, leaving 9 bases between them. Looked up from germline, CDR1 is SGHRS and CDR2 is YFSETQ. The CDR3 consists of 16 residues. The CDR3, as DNA: TGCGCCAGCAGCTTGGTAGGGGCGACGAACACCGGGGAGCTGTTTTTT. This codes for CASSLVGATNTGELFF.

This clonotype was picked up a small number of times. J is TRBJ2-1 and V is TRBV6-2 or TRBV6-3, with 13 bases identical to TRBD2. Germline-derived CDR1 and CDR2 are MNHEY and SVGEGT. This CDR3 is 15 amino acids long. The junction had 4 bases not matched to a gene; V was cut back by 5 bases and J by 6 bases. Written as DNA, the CDR3 is TGTGCCAGCAGTCGGGGACTAGCGGGACCCAATGAGCAGTTCTTC. This codes for CASSRGLAGPNEQFF.

This clonotype was observed many times. The CDR3 sequence is CASSLGQGTNEQFF. In DNA form, the CDR3 reads TGCGCCAGCAGCTTGGGACAGGGGACGAATGAGCAGTTCTTC. The rearrangement joins TRBV5-1 to TRBJ2-1; TRBD1 matches at 8 bases. Germline CDR1 and CDR2: SGHRS and YFSETQ. This CDR3 contains 14 residues. Germline trimming cut 0 bases from V and 7 bases from J; bases unmatched to any gene: 3.

The genes are TRBV20-1 and TRBJ1-4; 7 bases line up with TRBD1. Germline values: CDR1 DFQATT, CDR2 SNEGSKA (reference sequence). CDR3 size: 12 residues. J gave up 5 bases and V 7 bases, and 4 bases lay outside the gene matches. CDR3 amino acids: CSGQGGNEKLFF. The CDR3 coding sequence is TGCAGTGGCCAGGGGGGGAATGAAAAACTGTTTTTT.

The V and J genes are TRBV5-5 and TRBJ1-2; no firm D call. The CDR3 spans 15 residues. The V end lost 0 bases, the J end lost 4 bases, and 13 bases lay between the germline ends. Germline assignment: CDR1 SGHKS and CDR2 YYEKEE (reference sequence). CDR3 sequence: CASSLEIYELYGYTF. The CDR3 nucleotides read TGTGCCAGCAGCTTGGAAATATATGAGCTCTATGGCTACACCTTC.